This entry describes one TCR beta chain. It has no known antigen specificity. No base-level quality is on record; no much larger clone is a single base apart. These data are taken from a study of brain metastases from non-small cell lung cancer (dated by TCRdb to the late 2010s). In terms of the full investigation: The immune microenvironment of paired resected primary tumors and brain metastases from non-small-cell lung cancer patients was profiled.

A cohort of fewer than 40 patients with surgically resected non-small-cell lung cancer, for whom both primary tumor and brain metastasis specimens were available, was included. The tumor specimens used were formalin-fixed, paraffin-embedded tissues taken from archives. Preparation of the library involved the immunoSEQ multiplex PCR assay. T-cell receptor beta chain repertoire sequencing was carried out together with a 770-gene immune expression panel. Not all clones reach the TCRdb copy of this immuneACCESS table, which keeps in-frame sequences only. Checked studies attribute under half of the gap to unresolved V genes and leave the rest unexplained. The sample profile shows over a thousand clones; roughly 77% of them were found once. The ten largest clones represent about 13% of the sample. Measured from the cysteine to the phenylalanine, the CDR3 is 11 residues long. The kept DNA is CDR3 alone, 33 bases in frame from the first base. A distance of 5 bases separates the germline ends of V and J, which lose 0 bases and 9 bases respectively. The germline V gene gives CDR1 as MDHEN and CDR2 as SYDVKM.

The paper as a whole reports these results and caveats: Paired brain metastases and primary tumors largely shared TCR repertoires, although T-cell densities in the metastases were sparse. Lower T-cell infiltration was exhibited by brain metastases compared with primary tumors (P < 0.001). T-cell clones were apparently expanded in roughly two thirds of brain metastases relative to the matched primary tumors.

The clonotype comes from a donor aged 40 or older with non-small cell lung cancer. The sample comprised primary lung tumor tissue. This specimen's cell subset or site label, interpreted: primary lung tumor paired with brain metastasis. The rearranged chain carries TRBV28 and TRBJ1-1, with the D gene too uncertain to name. The CDR3 reads CASSLWPKAFF. The sequence in DNA is TGTGCCAGCAGTTTATGGCCGAAAGCTTTCTTT. Reference TRBV28 and TRBJ1-1 genes cover what lies past the CDR3, so the full variable domain is DVKVTQSSRYLVKRTGEKVFLECVQDMDHENMFWYRQDPGLGLRLIYFSYDVKMKEKGDIPEGYSVSREKKERFSLILESASTNQTSMYLCASSLWPKAFFGQGTRLTVV.